This TCR beta chain was identified during a study of cytomegalovirus exposure and HLA in healthy donors. Trimming cost V 5 bases and J 3 bases; bases outside gene matches: 3. CDR3 size: 15 residues. Germline V gene sequence: CDR1 KGHSH, CDR2 LQKENI. The PCR ran on 60 Vbeta and 13 Jbeta primers. The data were produced by immunoSEQ multiplex PCR, yet TCRdb's version contains in-frame clones alone and is incomplete. The data hold around 50,000 clones, with about 78% observed a single time. The receptor's source is a young man in good health and CMV-seropositive. Sequencing was carried out using PBMCs. The J gene is TRBJ2-3, the V gene TRBV18, with 12 bases fitting TRBD2. The CDR3 spells CASSGTSGGTDTQYF. The CDR3 DNA is TGTGCCAGCTCAGGCACTAGCGGGGGGACAGATACGCAGTATTTT.